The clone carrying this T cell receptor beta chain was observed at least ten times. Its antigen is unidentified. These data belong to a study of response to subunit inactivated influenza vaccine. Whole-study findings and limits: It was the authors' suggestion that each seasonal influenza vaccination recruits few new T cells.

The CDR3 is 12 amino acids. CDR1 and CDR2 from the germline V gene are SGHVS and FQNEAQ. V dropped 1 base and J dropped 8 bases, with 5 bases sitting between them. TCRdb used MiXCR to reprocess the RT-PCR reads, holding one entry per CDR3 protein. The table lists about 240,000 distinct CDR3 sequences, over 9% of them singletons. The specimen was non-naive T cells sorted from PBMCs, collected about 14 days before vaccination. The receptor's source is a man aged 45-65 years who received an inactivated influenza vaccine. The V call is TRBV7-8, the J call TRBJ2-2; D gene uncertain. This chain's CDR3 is CASSLVNGELFF. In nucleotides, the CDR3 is TGTGCCAGCAGCTTAGTTAATGGGGAGCTGTTTTTT.